This TCR beta chain was sequenced for a study of T cells in Graves' hyperthyroidism and ophthalmopathy. At least ten counts were recorded for this clonotype. RNA transcripts were the template for amplifying TCR beta CDR3 regions. The HTBI primer set was used in a first-round RT-PCR of the TCR CDR3. TCRdb reanalysed the multiplex PCR reads using MiXCR and keeps one entry per CDR3 protein. The table has hundreds of thousands of distinct CDR3 sequences, about 15% seen once. Looked up from germline, CDR1 is LNHNV and CDR2 is YYDKDF (reference sequence). The CDR3 extends over 16 amino acids. V lost 1 base to trimming and J lost 3 bases, with 13 bases between them.

Sequenced sample: blood. This TCR came from a woman between 50 and 59 years old with Graves' ophthalmopathy. V is TRBV15 and J is TRBJ2-1; D gene unclear. The CDR3 region is CATSRAFIGYYNEQFF. The CDR3 nucleotides are TGTGCCACCAGCAGAGCTTTCATCGGGTACTACAATGAGCAGTTCTTC.